The present TCR beta chain was sequenced within a study of cytomegalovirus exposure and HLA in healthy donors. This CDR3 comprises 13 residues. CDR1 and CDR2 (germline): MNHNS, SASEGT. V lost 6 bases and J lost 7; bases outside the gene matches: 3. Broader study findings: Serostatus for CMV was the only available immune exposure information. In vitro work confirmed that three CMV-associated chains recognize CMV antigens.

Worth noting for this clone: The antigen is undetermined.

The PCR made use of 60 Vbeta and 13 Jbeta primers. Here immunoSEQ multiplex PCR was the method, and the copy in TCRdb shows in-frame clones only, minus some. The data hold 100,000 to 120,000 clones, with less than 85% observed a single time. The TCR sequence derives from a man under 40 in good health and CMV-seropositive. The sequenced sample was PBMCs. The V gene is TRBV6-1, the J gene TRBJ2-4, with 10 positions matching TRBD1. The CDR3 DNA follows: TGTGCCAGCAGGAAGGGACAGGGGAACATTCAGTACTTC. Its protein product is CASRKGQGNIQYF.